Each of the 18 T cell receptor beta chains below was sequenced from the same sample in a study of siplizumab effects on memory and regulatory T cells. Some clones are missing from TCRdb's copy, which holds only in-frame ones; the method was immunoSEQ multiplex PCR. Of over 85,000 clones listed, 94% are singletons. The sequenced sample consisted of non-Treg CD4+ T cells sorted from blood. These receptors were taken from a human donor in good health.

The chain is built from TRBV9 and TRBJ1-2; 10 bases map to TRBD1. Germline V gene data show CDR1 as SGDLS and CDR2 as YYNGEE. The CDR3 sequence is 14 residues long. Losses at the gene ends were 0 bases for V and 6 bases for J; bases not matched to a gene: 2. The CDR3 loop reads CASSVADRGHGYTF. CDR3 sequence (DNA): TGTGCCAGCAGCGTAGCTGACAGGGGGCATGGCTACACCTTC. The full variable domain, its missing parts supplied by reference TRBV9 and TRBJ1-2, is DSGVTQTPKHLITATGQRVTLRCSPRSGDLSVYWYQQSLDQGLQFLIQYYNGEERAKGNILERFSAQQFPDLHSELNLSSLELGDSALYFCASSVADRGHGYTFGSGTRLTVV.

The rearrangement joins TRBV7-5 to TRBJ2-7; the table gives TRBD2 as D, unverified against the DNA. TRBV7-5 is a known pseudogene. This CDR3 spans 15 amino acids. The CDR3 loop is CARSSRKHPLYEQYF. As DNA, the CDR3 is TGTGCCAGAAGCTCCCGTAAGCACCCCCTCTACGAGCAGTACTTC.

The V call is TRBV28, the J call TRBJ1-5; D possibly corresponds to TRBD1 (6 bases). Trimming left V 1 base short and J 4 bases short, with 17 bases between. In germline, CDR1 is MDHEN, CDR2 SYDVKM. The CDR3 spans 17 residues. CDR3 sequence: CASSLSTGGTHNQPQHF. For the CDR3, the DNA is TGTGCCAGCAGTTTATCGACAGGCGGCACCCATAATCAGCCCCAGCATTTT. Full variable domain (remainder filled in from reference TRBV28 and TRBJ1-5): DVKVTQSSRYLVKRTGEKVFLECVQDMDHENMFWYRQDPGLGLRLIYFSYDVKMKEKGDIPEGYSVSREKKERFSLILESASTNQTSMYLCASSLSTGGTHNQPQHFGDGTRLSIL.

This chain links TRBV27 with TRBJ1-2, with D unresolved. CDR3 size: 15 residues. Germline CDR1 is MNHEY and CDR2 is SMNVEV (reference sequence). V was shortened by 3 bases and J by 6 bases, with 17 bases between the two germline ends. CDR3 region: CASSLGDPYSHGYTF. The CDR3 nucleotides are TGTGCCAGCAGTTTGGGCGACCCTTACAGCCATGGCTACACCTTC.

The genes are TRBV28 and TRBJ1-2; 12 nucleotides align to TRBD1. Looked up from germline, CDR1 is MDHEN and CDR2 is SYDVKM. Trimming at V came to 5 bases and at J to 4 bases, leaving 5 bases not matched to a gene. There are 15 residues in the CDR3. The CDR3 reads CASSLGQGAFYGYTF. Here the CDR3 DNA reads TGTGCCAGCAGTCTGGGACAGGGGGCCTTCTATGGCTACACCTTC.

This clone was detected only a few times. V and J are TRBV14 and TRBJ2-5; 7 bases fit TRBD1. V lost 1 base and J lost 4; bases outside the gene matches: 6. This CDR3 comprises 15 residues. The germline V gene has CDR1 SGHDN and CDR2 FVKESK. CDR3 in amino acids: CASSQGRTGRETQYF. As DNA, the CDR3 is TGTGCCAGCAGCCAAGGAAGGACAGGACGAGAGACCCAGTACTTC.

The rearrangement links TRBV7-8 to TRBJ2-7; the D gene could be TRBD1 or TRBD2 (5 bases each). This CDR3 is 16 amino acids long. V was trimmed by 1 base and J by 5 bases, leaving 18 bases between them. CDR1 and CDR2 (germline): SGHVS, FQNEAQ. The CDR3 is CASSLEPGTRDHEQYF. The DNA for the CDR3 is TGTGCCAGCAGCTTAGAGCCCGGGACCAGGGACCACGAGCAGTACTTC.

The rearrangement links TRBV7-8 to TRBJ2-7; weak D call: TRBD2 (6 bases). Between the trimmed V and J ends, which lost 5 bases and 2 bases, there was a span of 10 bases. The CDR3 length is 13 residues. Germline CDR1 is SGHVS and CDR2 is FQNEAQ. CDR3 DNA: TGTGCCAGCAGCCGGGACTCCCCCTACGAGCAGTACTTC. Amino acid sequence: CASSRDSPYEQYF.

The chain uses TRBV11-3 and TRBJ2-5; 8 positions match TRBD2. CDR3 size: 18 residues. V lost 4 bases to trimming and J lost 3 bases; unmatched junction nucleotides: 16. Germline lookup yields CDR1 SGHNT and CDR2 YENEEA. The CDR3 nucleotides read TGTGCCAGCAGCTATTGGGGGAGGACGGGACTAGGAGAAGAGACCCAGTACTTC. Protein product: CASSYWGRTGLGEETQYF.

The CDR3 region is CAWSKGTKRNSPLHF. CDR3 DNA: TGTGCCTGGAGTAAGGGGACCAAGCGGAATTCACCCCTCCACTTT. The chain has TRBV30 and TRBJ1-6; D perhaps matches TRBD1 (5 bases). Trimming stripped 2 bases from V and 7 bases from J, with 15 bases between. Germline CDR1 GTSNPN, CDR2 SVGIG (reference sequence). The CDR3 spans 15 residues.

This chain connects TRBV28 to TRBJ2-7, with 7 bases lining up with TRBD2. The CDR3 extends over 13 amino acids. The trim removed 4 bases at V and 3 bases at J, leaving 3 bases unmatched. Germline V gives CDR1 MDHEN, CDR2 SYDVKM. The DNA for the CDR3 is TGTGCCAGCAGTTGGGGGGGGAGCTACGAGCAGTACTTC. It is translated as CASSWGGSYEQYF.

V gene TRBV28 combines with J gene TRBJ1-5, with 11 bases aligning to TRBD1. CDR1 and CDR2 (germline): MDHEN, SYDVKM. The CDR3 length is 14 residues. J was trimmed by 5 bases and V by 8 bases; bases with no gene match: 5. The CDR3 sequence is CASRTGGEYQPQHF. The CDR3 DNA is TGTGCCAGCCGGACAGGGGGCGAATATCAGCCCCAGCATTTT.

The chain links TRBV29-1 to TRBJ2-5; D might be TRBD2 (5 bases). The CDR3 runs to 10 residues. Per germline, CDR1 SQVTM and CDR2 ANQGSEA. DNA for the CDR3: TGCAGTGCGGGCCGGGAGACCCAGTACTTC. Translated: CSAGRETQYF.

The chain combines TRBV6-6 with TRBJ2-1, with D hard to call. Germline V gene sequence: CDR1 MNHNY, CDR2 SVGAGI (reference sequence). There are 12 residues in the CDR3. Trimming cost V 6 bases and J 10 bases, with 13 bases left between them. The CDR3 here is CASSSYPTEQFF. CDR3 coding DNA: TGTGCCAGCAGCTCTTACCCGACCGAGCAGTTCTTC.

This chain connects TRBV6-5 to TRBJ1-1, with 7 positions matching TRBD1. The germline gives CDR1 MNHEY, CDR2 SVGAGI. J lost 5 bases, V lost 2 bases, and 5 bases had no gene match. This CDR3 spans 14 amino acids. The CDR3: CASSYDRVRTEAFF. The CDR3 DNA sequence: TGTGCCAGCAGTTACGACAGGGTTAGGACTGAAGCTTTCTTT.

The chain employs TRBV18 and TRBJ1-2, with TRBD1 matching over 8 bases. Looked up from germline, CDR1 is KGHSH and CDR2 is LQKENI. Losses at the gene ends were 2 bases for V and 3 bases for J; bases not matched to a gene: 5. The CDR3 is made up of 15 amino acids. CDR3 DNA: TGTGCCAGCTCACCATTGGACAGGGTGGACTATGGCTACACCTTC. It translates to CASSPLDRVDYGYTF. The complete variable domain, with remaining parts taken from reference TRBV18 and TRBJ1-2, reads NAGVMQNPRHLVRRRGQEARLRCSPMKGHSHVYWYRQLPEEGLKFMVYLQKENIIDESGMPKERFSAEFPKEGPSILRIQQVVRGDSAAYFCASSPLDRVDYGYTFGSGTRLTVV.

This rearrangement joins TRBV18 to TRBJ1-5; no firm D call. V lost 6 bases to trimming and J lost 0 bases, with 9 bases between them. The CDR3 is 14 residues long. Germline-derived CDR1 and CDR2 are KGHSH and LQKENI. As DNA, the CDR3 is TGTGCCAGCTCTCCAGAGGATAGCAATCAGCCCCAGCATTTT. Translating it yields CASSPEDSNQPQHF. Combining the CDR3 with reference TRBV18 and TRBJ1-5 gives the whole variable domain NAGVMQNPRHLVRRRGQEARLRCSPMKGHSHVYWYRQLPEEGLKFMVYLQKENIIDESGMPKERFSAEFPKEGPSILRIQQVVRGDSAAYFCASSPEDSNQPQHFGDGTRLSIL.

This CDR3 is CASSQDRDTNQPQHF. CDR3 nucleotides: TGTGCCAGCAGCCAGGACCGGGACACCAATCAGCCCCAGCATTTT. The gene calls are TRBV4-2 and TRBJ1-5, with D tentatively TRBD1 (6 bases). Trimming cost V 3 bases and J 3 bases, with 12 bases left between them. Germline CDR1 reads LGHNA; CDR2 reads YNFKEQ. There are 15 residues in the CDR3.